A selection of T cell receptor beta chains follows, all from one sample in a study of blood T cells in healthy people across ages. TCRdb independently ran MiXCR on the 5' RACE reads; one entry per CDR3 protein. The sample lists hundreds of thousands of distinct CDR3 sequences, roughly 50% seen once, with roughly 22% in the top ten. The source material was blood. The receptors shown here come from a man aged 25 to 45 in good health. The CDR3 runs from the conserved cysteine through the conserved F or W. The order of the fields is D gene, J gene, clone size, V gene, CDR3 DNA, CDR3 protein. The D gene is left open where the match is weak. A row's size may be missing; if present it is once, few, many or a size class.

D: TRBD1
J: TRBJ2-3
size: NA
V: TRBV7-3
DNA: TGTGCCAGCAGCCGGGACAGAGATGATACGCAGTATTTT
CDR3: CASSRDRDDTQYF

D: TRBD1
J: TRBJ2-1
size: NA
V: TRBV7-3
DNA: TGTGCCAGCAGCTATACCGGGACAGGTTTTTGGGGGCAGTTCTTC
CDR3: CASSYTGTGFWGQFF

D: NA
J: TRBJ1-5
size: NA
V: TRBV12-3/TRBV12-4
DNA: TGTGCCAGCAGTTTTGACACTGAGGCACCCCAGCATTTT
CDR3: CASSFDTEAPQHF

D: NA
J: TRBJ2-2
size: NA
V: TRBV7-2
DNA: TGTGCCAGCAGCTCGCCCAAGGGCGGGGAGCTGTTTTTT
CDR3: CASSSPKGGELFF

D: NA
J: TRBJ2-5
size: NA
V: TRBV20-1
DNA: TGCAGTGCTAGTTCCGTATCGGAAAACCAAGAGACCCAGTACTTC
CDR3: CSASSVSENQETQYF

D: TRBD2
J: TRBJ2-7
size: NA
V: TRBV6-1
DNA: TGTGCCAGCTGGGGAACTAGCGGGGGGTTCTACGAGCAGTACTTC
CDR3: CASWGTSGGFYEQYF

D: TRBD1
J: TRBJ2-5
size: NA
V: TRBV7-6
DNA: TGTGCCAGCCGTACGGGGACAGGGGCTCTGGAGACCCAGTACTTC
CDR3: CASRTGTGALETQYF

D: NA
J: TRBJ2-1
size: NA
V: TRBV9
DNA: TGTGCCAGCAGCGTAGGTGGGGCTCGGAATGAGCAGTTCTTC
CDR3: CASSVGGARNEQFF

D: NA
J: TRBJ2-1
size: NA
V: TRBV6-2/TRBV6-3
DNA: TGTGCCAGCAGTTCGTCATCCGGGATCCACAATGAGCAGTTCTTC
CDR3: CASSSSSGIHNEQFF

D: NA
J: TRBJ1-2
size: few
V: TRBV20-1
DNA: TGCAGTGCTAGGGGGGTTGTCGAGGATGGCTACACCTTC
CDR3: CSARGVVEDGYTF

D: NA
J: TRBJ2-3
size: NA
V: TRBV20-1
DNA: TGCAGTGCTAGCCCCACCGGCACAGATACGCAGTATTTT
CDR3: CSASPTGTDTQYF

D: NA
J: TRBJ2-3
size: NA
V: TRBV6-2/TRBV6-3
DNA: TGTGCCAACAGTTACTCGGTAGTCTTACCTACGCAGTATTTT
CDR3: CANSYSVVLPTQYF

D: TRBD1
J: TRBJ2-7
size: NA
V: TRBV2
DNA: TGTGCCAGCAGAAGGACAGGGATCAACGAGCAGTACTTC
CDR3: CASRRTGINEQYF

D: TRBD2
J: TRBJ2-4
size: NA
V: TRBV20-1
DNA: TGCAGTGCTAGAGCCCCACGTCTAGCGGGGGGTGGCATTCAGTACTTC
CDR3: CSARAPRLAGGGIQYF

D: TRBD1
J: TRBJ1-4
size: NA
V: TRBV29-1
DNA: TGCAGCGTGGACAGGGGGCTAGAGGATGAAAAACTGTTTTTT
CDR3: CSVDRGLEDEKLFF

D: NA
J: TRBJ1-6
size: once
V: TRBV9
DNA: TGTGCCAGCAGCGCGACGATCGTACGGGATTCACCCCTCCACTTT
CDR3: CASSATIVRDSPLHF

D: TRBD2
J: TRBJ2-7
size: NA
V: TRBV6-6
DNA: TGTGCCAGCGTGAGTAGCGGGATAAGGAGCGAGCAGTACTTC
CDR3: CASVSSGIRSEQYF

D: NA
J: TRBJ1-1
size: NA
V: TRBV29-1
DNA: TGCAGCGTTGTGTTAGAGGGAAAGACTGAAGCTTTCTTT
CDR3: CSVVLEGKTEAFF

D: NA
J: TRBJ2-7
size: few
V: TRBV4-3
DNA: TGCGCCAGCAGCCAAGGGAGAGGGACTGGGGAGCAGTACTTC
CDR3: CASSQGRGTGEQYF

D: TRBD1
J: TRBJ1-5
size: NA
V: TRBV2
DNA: TGTGCCAGCAGTGAAGATTCGACAGGGACTCAGCCCCAGCATTTT
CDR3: CASSEDSTGTQPQHF

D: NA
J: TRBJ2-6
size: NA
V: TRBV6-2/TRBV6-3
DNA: TGTGCCAGCAGGACGCCCTCTGGGGCCAACGTCCTGACTTTC
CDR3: CASRTPSGANVLTF

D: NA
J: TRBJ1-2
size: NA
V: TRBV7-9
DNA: TGTGCCAGCAGCCGTCAGGAACCCATCTATGGCTACACCTTC
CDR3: CASSRQEPIYGYTF

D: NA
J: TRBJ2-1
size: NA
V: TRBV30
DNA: TGTGCCCTATATGACCCGTACAATGAGCAGTTCTTC
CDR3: CALYDPYNEQFF

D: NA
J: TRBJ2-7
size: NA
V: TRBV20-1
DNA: TGCAGTGCCTCCACGTTATGGGCAACTCACAATGAGCAGTACTTC
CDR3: CSASTLWATHNEQYF

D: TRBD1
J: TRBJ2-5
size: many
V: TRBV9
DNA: TGTGCCAGCAGCGTGTCCGGGACAGGGGGACAAGAGACCCAGTACTTC
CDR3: CASSVSGTGGQETQYF

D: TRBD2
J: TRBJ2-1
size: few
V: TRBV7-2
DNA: TGTGCCAGCAGCTTAGACCCCCCTAGCGGGGGGGCCCCTGAGCAGTTCTTC
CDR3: CASSLDPPSGGAPEQFF

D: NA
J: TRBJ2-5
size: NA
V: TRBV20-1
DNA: TGCAGTGCTAGAGATGGAGTGATTGGAGAGACCCAGTACTTC
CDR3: CSARDGVIGETQYF

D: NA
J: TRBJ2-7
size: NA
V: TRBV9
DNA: TGTGCCAGCAGCGTGTCATGGGTCTCCGACTACGAGCAGTACTTC
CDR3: CASSVSWVSDYEQYF

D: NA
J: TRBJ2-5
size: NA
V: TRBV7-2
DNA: TGTGCCAGCAGCTCCAGGGTTAATGAGCAGTACTTC
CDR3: CASSSRVNEQYF

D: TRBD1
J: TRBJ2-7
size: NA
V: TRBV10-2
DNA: TGCGCCAGCAGTGAGCCCCGACAGGGGGCTCCGCAATACGAGCAGTACTTC
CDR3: CASSEPRQGAPQYEQYF

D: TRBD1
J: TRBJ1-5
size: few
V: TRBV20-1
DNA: TGCAGTGCTAGGACAGGGGAACAGCCCCAGCATTTT
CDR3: CSARTGEQPQHF

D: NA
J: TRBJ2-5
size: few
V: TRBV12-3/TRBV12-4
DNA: TGTGCCAGCAGCAGCTCGGGAGCGGCCGGAGAGACCCAGTACTTC
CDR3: CASSSSGAAGETQYF

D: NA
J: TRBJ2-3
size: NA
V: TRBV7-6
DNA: TGTGCCAGCAGCTTAAGGTTGGGGCAAGATACGCAGTATTTT
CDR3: CASSLRLGQDTQYF

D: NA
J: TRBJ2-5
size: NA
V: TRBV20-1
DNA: TGCAGTGCTAACCGGGAACAAGAGACCCAGTACTTC
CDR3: CSANREQETQYF

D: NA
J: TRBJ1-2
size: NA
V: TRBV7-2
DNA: TGTGCCAGCTGGTCAGGGACGGGATTTGGGGGCTACACCTTC
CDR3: CASWSGTGFGGYTF

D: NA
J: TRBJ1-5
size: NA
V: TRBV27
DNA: TGTGCCAGCAGTTTATCGAAGGGTCAGCCCCAGCATTTT
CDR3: CASSLSKGQPQHF

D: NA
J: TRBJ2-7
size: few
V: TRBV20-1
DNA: TGCAGTGCTAGTTCGGACAGCGGCACGTACGGGCAGTACTTC
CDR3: CSASSDSGTYGQYF

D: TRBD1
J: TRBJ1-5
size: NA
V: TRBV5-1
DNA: TGCGCCAGCAGCTTGGATGGAGGGGGCGGCAATCAGCCCCAGCATTTT
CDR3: CASSLDGGGGNQPQHF

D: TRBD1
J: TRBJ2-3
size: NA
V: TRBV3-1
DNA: TGTGCCAGCAGCCAAAGGGGGCCAGATACGCAGTATTTT
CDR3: CASSQRGPDTQYF

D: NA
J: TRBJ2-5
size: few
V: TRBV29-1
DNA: TGCAGCGTTTCGGACCGTCCTGGGGAGACCCAGTACTTC
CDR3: CSVSDRPGETQYF

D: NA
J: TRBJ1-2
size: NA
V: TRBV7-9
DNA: TGTGCCAGCAGCTTACCCCAGAATGGCTACACCTTC
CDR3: CASSLPQNGYTF

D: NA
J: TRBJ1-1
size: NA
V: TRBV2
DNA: TGTGCCAGCAGTGAGGTTCTACACGGTATGAGGAGTGAAGCTTTCTTT
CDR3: CASSEVLHGMRSEAFF

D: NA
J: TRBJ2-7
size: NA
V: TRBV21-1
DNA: TGTGCCAGCAGCAAACCTTGGCCCGGGACCTACGAGCAGTACTTC
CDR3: CASSKPWPGTYEQYF

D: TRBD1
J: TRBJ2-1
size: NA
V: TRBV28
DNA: TGTGCCAGCACTAGACCCGGACAGGGCTTTGGTGAGCAGTTCTTC
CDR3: CASTRPGQGFGEQFF

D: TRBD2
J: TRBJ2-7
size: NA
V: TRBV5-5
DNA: TGTGCCAGCAGCTCAGGACTAGCGATCTACGAGCAGTACTTC
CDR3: CASSSGLAIYEQYF

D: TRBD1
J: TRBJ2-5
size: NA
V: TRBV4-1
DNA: TGCGCCAGCAGCCTAGCGGACAGGGACAATGAGCAGTACTTC
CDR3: CASSLADRDNEQYF

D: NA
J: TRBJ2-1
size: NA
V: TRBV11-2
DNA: TGTGCCTGCTTAGGTTCCTACAATGAGCAGTTCTTC
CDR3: CACLGSYNEQFF

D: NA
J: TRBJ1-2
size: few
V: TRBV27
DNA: TGTGCCAGCAGTTGGGGAGGGGGGCGCTTTGGCTACACCTTC
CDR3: CASSWGGGRFGYTF

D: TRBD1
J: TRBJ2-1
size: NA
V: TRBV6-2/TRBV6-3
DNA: TGTGCCAGCAGTTTGGAGTACAGGGGCCTCTCCTACAATGAGCAGTTCTTC
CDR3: CASSLEYRGLSYNEQFF

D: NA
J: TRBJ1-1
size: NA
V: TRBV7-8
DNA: TGTGCCAGCAGCGCTACTCGAGCGAACACTGAAGCTTTCTTT
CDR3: CASSATRANTEAFF

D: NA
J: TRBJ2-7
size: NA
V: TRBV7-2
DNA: TGTGCCAGCAGCTTGCTAACTGGCGGGTATTACGAGCAGTACTTC
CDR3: CASSLLTGGYYEQYF

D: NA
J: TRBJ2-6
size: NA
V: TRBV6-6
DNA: TGTGCCAGCAGCCGCGACAGGCCTATCCCGGCTAACGTCCTGACTTTC
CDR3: CASSRDRPIPANVLTF

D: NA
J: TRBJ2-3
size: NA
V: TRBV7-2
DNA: TGTGCCAGCGGCCGGAATGAGGCGCAGTATTTT
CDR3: CASGRNEAQYF

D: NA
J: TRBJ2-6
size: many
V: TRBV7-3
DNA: TGTGCCAGCAGCTTCTGGGGGTCTGGGGCCAACGTCCTGACTTTC
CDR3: CASSFWGSGANVLTF

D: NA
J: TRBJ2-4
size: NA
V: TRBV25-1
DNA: TGTGCCAGCAGTAATAGGGGCACAAACATTCAGTACTTC
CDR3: CASSNRGTNIQYF

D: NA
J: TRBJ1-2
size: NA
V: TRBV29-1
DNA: TGCAGCGTGGAAGTCCGGTATGGCTACACCTTC
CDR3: CSVEVRYGYTF

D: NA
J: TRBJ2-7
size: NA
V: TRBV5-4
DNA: TGTGCCAGCAGCTTTTGGGGAGCGGACGAGCAGTACTTC
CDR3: CASSFWGADEQYF

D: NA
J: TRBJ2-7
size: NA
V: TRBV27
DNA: TGTGCCAGCAGTTCGGGGGCCCTCTACGAGCAGTACTTC
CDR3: CASSSGALYEQYF

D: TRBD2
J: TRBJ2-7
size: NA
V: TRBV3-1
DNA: TGTGCCAGCAGCCAAGTACTCGGGAGGAGGTTTTGGGAGCAGTACTTC
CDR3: CASSQVLGRRFWEQYF